This T cell receptor (beta chain) emerged from a study of cytomegalovirus exposure and HLA in healthy donors. For the study at large: Early released data comprised 80 million to 90 million unique TCRs from HLA-typed donors. The study placed about 86% of its approximately 380 genotyped donors in the Caucasian-associated ancestry cluster.

Study-level findings and limits: According to the study, some 160 TCR beta chains were cytomegalovirus-associated. Sequencing likely caused a cluster of highly shared sequence variants.

13 Jbeta primers and 60 Vbeta primers were used for the PCR. Libraries were prepared by immunoSEQ multiplex PCR; TCRdb keeps only in-frame clonotypes and omits some of them. The sample has some 180,000 clones; around 75% are singletons. Only a few counts were recorded for this clone. Its antigen is unknown. Specimen: PBMCs. The sequence derives from a male donor in good health and CMV-seronegative.

As DNA, the CDR3 is TGTGCCAGCAGTTTAAATGGGCAGGGCGAAAAACTGTTTTTT. This gives the protein CASSLNGQGEKLFF. This chain links TRBV28 with TRBJ1-4, with D possibly matching TRBD1 (5 bases). Between the trimmed V and J ends, which lost 2 bases and 8 bases, there was a span of 12 bases. Germline CDR1 MDHEN, CDR2 SYDVKM. The CDR3 runs 14 residues.